This T cell receptor (beta chain) stems from a study of blood T cell repertoires in COVID-19. This CDR3 spans 14 amino acids. CDR1 and CDR2 from the germline V gene are SGHNT and YENEEA. V trimming: 6 bases; J trimming: 1 base; junction bases outside the gene matches: 5. Sequencing was performed with immunoSEQ multiplex PCR; in TCRdb, only in-frame clones are kept and a portion is missing. Of approximately 89,000 clones in the sample, 80% were seen once. Material: peripheral blood. The clonotype originates from an elderly woman with acute or convalescent COVID-19. The chain joins TRBV11-3 to TRBJ1-1; 7 nucleotides align to TRBD1. CDR3 DNA sequence: TGTGCCAGCAGTCTAGGGGGCACGAACACTGAAGCTTTCTTT. Encoded protein: CASSLGGTNTEAFF.